These 28 T cell receptor beta chains were sequenced from one sample in a study of shared clonotypes between healthy human individuals. Sequencing used immunoSEQ multiplex PCR; TCRdb keeps in-frame clones, though not all of them. The table lists over a million clones, roughly 97% of them singletons. The source material was naive CD4+ T cells sorted from blood. Subset indicated: CD45RA+ positively selected. Receptors originate from a man under 40 in good health.

The chain uses TRBV5-3 and TRBJ2-7; 8 nucleotides line up with TRBD2. TRBV5-3 belongs to the ORF category, with a function that is uncertain. The CDR3 has 16 amino acids. V lost 9 bases to trimming and J lost 2 bases; unmatched junction nucleotides: 16. CDR3 in DNA: TGTGCCAACACCGCTTGCTGGGGTAGCGGGACCTACGAGCAGTACTTC. It translates to CANTACWGSGTYEQYF.

V usage is TRBV9 and J usage is TRBJ2-5; D call uncertain. V lost 4 bases and J lost 1, with 8 bases in between. There are 13 residues in the CDR3. Looked up from germline, CDR1 is SGDLS and CDR2 is YYNGEE. The CDR3, as DNA: TGTGCCAGCAGCACCGGAACCCAAGAGACCCAGTACTTC. This sequence encodes CASSTGTQETQYF.

The chain recombines TRBV21-1 with TRBJ2-7; the table's TRBD2 call for D was not verified on the DNA. TRBV21-1 is a known pseudogene. This CDR3 spans 13 amino acids. CDR3 region: CASRGGVAYEQYF. CDR3 nucleotides: TGTGCCAGCAGGGGAGGGGTGGCCTACGAGCAGTACTTC.

The chain uses TRBV10-3 and TRBJ2-7; no clear D gene. This CDR3 is built from 14 residues. CDR1 ENHRY and CDR2 SYGVKD come from the germline V gene. The CDR3 loop is CATSGPSMVYEQYF. The CDR3 DNA sequence: TGTGCTACATCAGGCCCGTCGATGGTCTACGAGCAGTACTTC.

J is TRBJ1-1 and V is TRBV5-1, with D unclear. The germline V and J ends were trimmed by 4 bases and 4 bases, with 11 bases remaining between them. This CDR3 has 13 amino acids. Germline V gene sequence: CDR1 SGHRS, CDR2 YFSETQ. CDR3 bases: TGCGCCAGCAGCAAGGATGGGAGCACTGAAGCTTTCTTT. Translated: CASSKDGSTEAFF.

The CDR3 DNA reads as TGTGCCAGCAGTTACCGCCGGAGGGCGAACACCGGGGAGCTGTTTTTT. It codes for CASSYRRRANTGELFF. The rearrangement links TRBV6-6 to TRBJ2-2, with D possibly being TRBD2 (6 bases). Per the germline V gene, CDR1 is MNHNY and CDR2 is SVGAGI (reference sequence). This CDR3 region has 16 residues. Trimming left V 2 bases short and J 0 bases short, with 10 bases between.

This clone was counted once. This chain uses TRBV14 with TRBJ2-1, with 8 bases identical to TRBD1. The J segment lost 1 base and the V segment lost 4 bases, leaving 3 bases of the junction unmatched. Germline loops: CDR1 SGHDN, CDR2 FVKESK. This CDR3 contains 15 residues. The chain's CDR3 is CASSRGQGSYNEQFF. CDR3 DNA sequence: TGTGCCAGCAGCCGAGGACAGGGTTCCTACAATGAGCAGTTCTTC.

The DNA of the CDR3 is TGTGCCAGCTCACTAGGCGGGTTATCCTACGAGCAGTACTTC. Translating it yields CASSLGGLSYEQYF. The gene calls are TRBV18 and TRBJ2-7; possibly TRBD2 for D (5 bases). CDR3 length: 14 residues. Germline V lookup: CDR1 KGHSH, CDR2 LQKENI. V was shortened by 4 bases and J by 1 base, with 11 bases between the two germline ends.

The V and J genes are TRBV10-3 and TRBJ2-3, with D possibly being TRBD2 (6 bases). Deletions cut 6 bases from V and 0 bases from J, with 10 bases between. CDR1 and CDR2 from the germline V gene are ENHRY and SYGVKD. This CDR3 comprises 14 residues. The CDR3 DNA reads as TGTGCCATCAGATATAGCGGAAGCACAGATACGCAGTATTTT. Residues: CAIRYSGSTDTQYF.

The CDR3 sequence is CASSQSGSDSYNEQFF. CDR3 DNA: TGTGCCAGCAGCCAAAGCGGGAGCGATTCCTACAATGAGCAGTTCTTC. The chain employs TRBV2 and TRBJ2-1; 8 bases fit TRBD2. Losses at the gene ends were 6 bases for V and 1 base for J; bases not matched to a gene: 8. This CDR3 has 16 amino acids. Looked up from germline, CDR1 is SNHLY and CDR2 is FYNNEI.

CDR3 loop: CASSLGTGADTQYF. The CDR3 bases are TGTGCCAGCAGCCTCGGGACAGGGGCAGATACGCAGTATTTT. This chain uses TRBV5-6 with TRBJ2-3, with 10 nucleotides matching TRBD1. This CDR3 spans 14 amino acids. CDR1 is SGHDT, CDR2 YYEEEE, per germline. J lost 4 bases, V lost 4 bases, and 3 bases had no gene match. The full variable domain, completed using reference TRBV5-6 and TRBJ2-3, is DAGVTQSPTHLIKTRGQQVTLRCSPKSGHDTVSWYQQALGQGPQFIFQYYEEEERQRGNFPDRFSGHQFPNYSSELNVNALLLGDSALYLCASSLGTGADTQYFGPGTRLTVL.

With regard to this clone: Distinct nucleotide sequences in the sample also encode this CDR3. The V and J genes are TRBV5-1 and TRBJ2-2; D might be TRBD1 (6 bases). Germline V gene lookup returns CDR1 SGHRS and CDR2 YFSETQ. Trimming pared 2 bases from V and 2 bases from J, leaving 10 bases between. CDR3 length: 15 amino acids. The CDR3, as DNA: TGCGCCAGCAGCTTCAGGGACACTAACACCGGGGAGCTGTTTTTT. It encodes CASSFRDTNTGELFF.

The chain combines TRBV27 with TRBJ1-2; D possibly corresponds to TRBD1 (5 bases). The CDR3 is 14 amino acids. From germline, CDR1 is MNHEY and CDR2 SMNVEV (reference sequence). Trimming cost V 7 bases and J 2 bases, with 14 bases left between them. The CDR3 DNA is TGTGCCAGCAAGAAACTACAGGTCAACTATGGCTACACCTTC. This codes for CASKKLQVNYGYTF.

This clone was detected once. The rearrangement uses TRBV6-5 and TRBJ2-2; no clear D. V lost 4 bases and J lost 2, with 11 bases in between. Germline-derived CDR1 and CDR2 are MNHEY and SVGAGI. This CDR3 has 15 amino acids. CDR3 coding DNA: TGTGCCAGCAGTTTCCGGGCCTACAACACCGGGGAGCTGTTTTTT. Its protein product is CASSFRAYNTGELFF.

The chain joins TRBV19 to TRBJ2-2, with a weak D call TRBD2 (5 bases). V was trimmed by 0 bases and J by 5 bases, leaving 7 bases between them. Germline V lookup: CDR1 LNHDA, CDR2 SQIVND (reference sequence). The CDR3 runs to 14 residues. CDR3 in amino acids: CASSIDPGTGELFF. For the CDR3, the DNA is TGTGCCAGTAGTATAGATCCGGGGACCGGGGAGCTGTTTTTT.

The CDR3 DNA follows: TGCGCCAGCGTCCCACCCGGGACTCCGAACACTGAAGCTTTCTTT. Translation: CASVPPGTPNTEAFF. This rearrangement joins TRBV10-2 to TRBJ1-1; tentative D call: TRBD1 (5 bases). V lost 8 bases, J lost 1 base, and 17 bases lay in between. CDR3 size: 15 residues. Germline lookup yields CDR1 WSHSY and CDR2 SAAADI.

This chain uses TRBV7-2 with TRBJ2-2; the match to TRBD1 covers 8 bases. Germline loops: CDR1 SGHTA, CDR2 FQGNSA. With 3 bases clipped from V and 5 bases from J, the junction kept 2 bases outside the gene matches. This CDR3 has 14 amino acids. The CDR3: CASSLGQATGELFF. CDR3 DNA sequence: TGTGCCAGCAGCTTGGGACAGGCGACCGGGGAGCTGTTTTTT. The whole variable domain, filled in from reference TRBV7-2 and TRBJ2-2, reads GAGVSQSPSNKVTEKGKDVELRCDPISGHTALYWYRQSLGQGLEFLIYFQGNSAPDKSGLPSDRFSAERTGGSVSTLTIQRTQQEDSAVYLCASSLGQATGELFFGEGSRLTVL.

The genes are TRBV5-6 and TRBJ2-7; tentatively, D is TRBD2 (6 bases). This CDR3 has 14 residues. The ends were cut back, 2 bases at V and 6 bases at J, with 15 bases in the middle. Germline lookup yields CDR1 SGHDT and CDR2 YYEEEE. The CDR3 spells CASSFKGTGSEQYF. In DNA, the CDR3 is TGTGCCAGCAGCTTTAAAGGGACCGGGAGCGAGCAGTACTTC.

The chain is built from TRBV4-1 and TRBJ1-5; D gene uncertain. The V gene's germline CDR1 is MGHRA and CDR2 YSYEKL. Trimming cost V 4 bases and J 2 bases, with 9 bases left between them. This CDR3 contains 14 residues. The CDR3 DNA reads as TGCGCCAGCAGCCTCTCAGGTGGCAATCAGCCCCAGCATTTT. This sequence encodes CASSLSGGNQPQHF.

The rearrangement links TRBV15 to TRBJ2-2; tentatively, D is TRBD1 (7 bases). The CDR3 is 17 residues long. The V gene lost 1 base and the J gene lost 6 bases, with 18 bases spanning the gap. Germline V gives CDR1 LNHNV, CDR2 YYDKDF (reference sequence). DNA of the CDR3: TGTGCCACCAGCAGAGGGTTGGTAGACAGGGAGGCCGGGGAGCTGTTTTTT. It is translated as CATSRGLVDREAGELFF.

The J gene is TRBJ1-1, the V gene TRBV7-9; 9 bases line up with TRBD1. The V segment lost 6 bases and the J segment 6 bases; nucleotides outside the gene matches: 11. CDR1 is SEHNR, CDR2 FQNEAQ, per germline (reference sequence). The CDR3 runs to 15 residues. The CDR3 loop is CASSHPGQGTSEAFF. In DNA form, the CDR3 reads TGTGCCAGCAGTCACCCGGGACAGGGAACTTCTGAAGCTTTCTTT.

V usage is TRBV9 and J usage is TRBJ2-2, with 7 positions matching TRBD2. The CDR3 has 17 residues. Germline values: CDR1 SGDLS, CDR2 YYNGEE. Trimming took 4 bases from V and 5 from J; bases not matched to a gene: 14. The CDR3 reads CASSPRVLGGRTGELFF. DNA of the CDR3: TGTGCCAGCAGCCCCCGTGTATTGGGGGGGAGGACCGGGGAGCTGTTTTTT.

The chain joins TRBV11-2 to TRBJ2-1; TRBD1 matches at 8 bases. J gave up 0 bases and V 3 bases, and 10 bases lay outside the gene matches. The V gene's germline CDR1 is SGHAT and CDR2 FQNNGV. The CDR3 extends over 18 amino acids. The CDR3 protein is CASSLGTGGLSSYNEQFF. The CDR3 DNA sequence: TGTGCCAGCAGCTTGGGGACAGGAGGCCTGAGCTCCTACAATGAGCAGTTCTTC.

The chain recombines TRBV7-2 with TRBJ2-5, with D tentatively TRBD1 (6 bases). The CDR3 is 12 residues long. Trimming shortened V by 3 bases and J by 5 bases, and 7 bases separated the two germline ends. CDR1 is SGHTA, CDR2 FQGNSA, per germline. The CDR3 DNA sequence: TGTGCCAGCAGCTTTGACAGGGAGACCCAGTACTTC. It yields the protein CASSFDRETQYF.

J is TRBJ2-1 and V is TRBV6-5; the D gene is possibly TRBD2 (5 bases). The V gene lost 6 bases and the J gene lost 9 bases, with 9 bases spanning the gap. Germline assignment: CDR1 MNHEY and CDR2 SVGAGI. The length of the CDR3 is 11 residues. The CDR3 bases are TGTGCCAGCAGGTTACTAGGTGAGCAGTTCTTC. Translation: CASRLLGEQFF.

Comments on this clone: One junction end disagrees with the germline gene, perhaps due to a read error. The J gene is TRBJ2-7, the V gene TRBV28; possible D gene TRBD1, 6 bases. The CDR3 is 11 amino acids. CDR1 MDHEN and CDR2 SYDVKM come from the germline V gene. CDR3 in amino acids: CASSNTGFWAF. The CDR3 coding sequence is TGTGCCAGCAGTAACACAGGGTTTTGGGCCTTC.

The chain combines TRBV6-5 with TRBJ2-3; D is unresolved. The ends were cut back, 2 bases at V and 2 bases at J, with 8 bases in the middle. The CDR3 is 14 amino acids. CDR1 and CDR2 (germline): MNHEY, SVGAGI. DNA for the CDR3: TGTGCCAGCAGTTACGGCAAAAACACAGATACGCAGTATTTT. Its translation is CASSYGKNTDTQYF.

The CDR3 is CASSLLVKGAFF. CDR3 bases: TGTGCCAGCAGTTTATTGGTAAAGGGAGCTTTCTTT. The rearrangement joins TRBV28 to TRBJ1-1; D uncertain. Trimming took 1 base from V and 10 from J, leaving 10 bases between them. The CDR3 totals 12 residues. Germline V gives CDR1 MDHEN, CDR2 SYDVKM. Full variable domain (remainder filled in from reference TRBV28 and TRBJ1-1): DVKVTQSSRYLVKRTGEKVFLECVQDMDHENMFWYRQDPGLGLRLIYFSYDVKMKEKGDIPEGYSVSREKKERFSLILESASTNQTSMYLCASSLLVKGAFFGQGTRLTVV.